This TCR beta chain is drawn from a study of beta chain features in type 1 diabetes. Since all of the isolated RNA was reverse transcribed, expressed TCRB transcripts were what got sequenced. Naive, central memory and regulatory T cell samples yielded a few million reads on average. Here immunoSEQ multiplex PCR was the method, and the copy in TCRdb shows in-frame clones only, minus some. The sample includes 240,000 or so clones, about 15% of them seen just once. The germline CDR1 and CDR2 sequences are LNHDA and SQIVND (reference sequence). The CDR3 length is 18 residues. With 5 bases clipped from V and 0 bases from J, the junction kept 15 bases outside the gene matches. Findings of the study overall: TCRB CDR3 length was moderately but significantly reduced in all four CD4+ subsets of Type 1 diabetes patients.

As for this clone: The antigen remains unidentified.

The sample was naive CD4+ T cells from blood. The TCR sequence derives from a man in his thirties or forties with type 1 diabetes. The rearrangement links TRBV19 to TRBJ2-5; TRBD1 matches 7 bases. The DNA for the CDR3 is TGTGCCAGTAGTCCCGGGCGCCGACAGGGCTACTACCAAGAGACCCAGTACTTC. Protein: CASSPGRRQGYYQETQYF.